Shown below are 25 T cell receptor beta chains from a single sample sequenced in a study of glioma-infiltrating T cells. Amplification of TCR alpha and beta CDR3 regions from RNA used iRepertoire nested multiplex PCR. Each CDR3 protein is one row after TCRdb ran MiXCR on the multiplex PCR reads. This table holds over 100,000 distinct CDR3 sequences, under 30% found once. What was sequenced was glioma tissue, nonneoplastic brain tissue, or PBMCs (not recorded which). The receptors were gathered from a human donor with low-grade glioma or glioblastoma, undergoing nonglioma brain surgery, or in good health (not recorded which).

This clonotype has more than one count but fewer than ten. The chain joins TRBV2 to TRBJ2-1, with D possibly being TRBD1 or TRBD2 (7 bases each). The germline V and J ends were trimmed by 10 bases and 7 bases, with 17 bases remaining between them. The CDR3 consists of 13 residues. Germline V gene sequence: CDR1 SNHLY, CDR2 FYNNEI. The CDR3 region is CATPGGAVNEQFF. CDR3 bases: TGTGCCACCCCAGGGGGGGCGGTGAATGAGCAGTTCTTC.

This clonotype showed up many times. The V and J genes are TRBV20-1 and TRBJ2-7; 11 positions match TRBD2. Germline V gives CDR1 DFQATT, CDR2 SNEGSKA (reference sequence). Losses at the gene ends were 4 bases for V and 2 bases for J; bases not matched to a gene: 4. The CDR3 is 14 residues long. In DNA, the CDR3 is TGCAGTGCTACCGGGACTAGCGGCACCTACGAGCAGTACTTC. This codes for CSATGTSGTYEQYF.

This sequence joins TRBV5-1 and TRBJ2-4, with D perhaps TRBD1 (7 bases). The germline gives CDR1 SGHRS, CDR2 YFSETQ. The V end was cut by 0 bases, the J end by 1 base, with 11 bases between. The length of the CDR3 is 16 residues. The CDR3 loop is CASSLEAGGAKNIQYF. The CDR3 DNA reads TGCGCCAGCAGCTTGGAGGCAGGGGGGGCCAAAAACATTCAGTACTTC.

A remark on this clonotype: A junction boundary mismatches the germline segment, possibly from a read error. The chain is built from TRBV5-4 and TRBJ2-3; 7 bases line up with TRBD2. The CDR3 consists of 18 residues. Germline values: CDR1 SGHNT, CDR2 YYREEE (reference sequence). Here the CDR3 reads CASNQDNRRGVGTDTQYF. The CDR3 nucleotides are TGCGCCAGCAACCAAGATAATAGACGGGGGGTGGGAACAGATACGCAGTATTTT.

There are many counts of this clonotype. The CDR3 sequence is CASSQDPRYNQPQHF. The CDR3 DNA follows: TGTGCCAGCAGCCAAGATCCGCGATACAATCAGCCCCAGCATTTT. The chain couples TRBV3-1 to TRBJ1-5; D unresolved. The CDR3 covers 15 residues. The V gene's germline CDR1 is LGHDT and CDR2 YNNKEL (reference sequence). V was shortened by 0 bases and J by 3 bases, with 9 bases between the two germline ends.

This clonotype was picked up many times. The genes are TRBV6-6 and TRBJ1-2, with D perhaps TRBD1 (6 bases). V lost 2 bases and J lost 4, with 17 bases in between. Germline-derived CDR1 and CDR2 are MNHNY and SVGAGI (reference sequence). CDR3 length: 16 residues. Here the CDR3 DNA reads TGTGCCAGCAGTTACCGGGGGGCGAAAGGGAGCTATGGCTACACCTTC. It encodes CASSYRGAKGSYGYTF.

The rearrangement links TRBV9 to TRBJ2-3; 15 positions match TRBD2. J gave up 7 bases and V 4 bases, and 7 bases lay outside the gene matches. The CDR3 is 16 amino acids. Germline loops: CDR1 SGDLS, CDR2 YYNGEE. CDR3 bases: TGTGCCAGCAGCCTCGGACTAGCGGGAGGGCCAAATACGCAGTATTTT. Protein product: CASSLGLAGGPNTQYF. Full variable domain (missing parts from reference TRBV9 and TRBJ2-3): DSGVTQTPKHLITATGQRVTLRCSPRSGDLSVYWYQQSLDQGLQFLIQYYNGEERAKGNILERFSAQQFPDLHSELNLSSLELGDSALYFCASSLGLAGGPNTQYFGPGTRLTVL.

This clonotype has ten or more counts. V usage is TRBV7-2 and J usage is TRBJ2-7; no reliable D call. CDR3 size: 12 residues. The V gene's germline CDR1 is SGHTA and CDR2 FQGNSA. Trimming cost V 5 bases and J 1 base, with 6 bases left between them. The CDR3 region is CASSPQSYEQYF. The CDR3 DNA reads TGTGCCAGCAGCCCACAATCCTACGAGCAGTACTTC.

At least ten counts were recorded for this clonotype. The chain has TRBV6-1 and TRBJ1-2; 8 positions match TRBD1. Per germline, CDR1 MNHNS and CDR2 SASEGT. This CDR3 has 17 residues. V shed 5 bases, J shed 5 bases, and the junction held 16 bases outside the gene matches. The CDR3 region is CASSRRGAGQGGYGYTF. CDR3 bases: TGTGCCAGCAGTCGCCGCGGGGCAGGACAGGGTGGATATGGCTACACCTTC.

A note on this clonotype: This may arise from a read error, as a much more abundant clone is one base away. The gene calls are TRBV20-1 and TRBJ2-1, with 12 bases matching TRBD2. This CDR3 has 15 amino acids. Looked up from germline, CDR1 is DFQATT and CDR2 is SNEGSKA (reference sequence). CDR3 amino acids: CSVEGLAGGKDEQFF. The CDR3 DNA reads TGCAGCGTTGAAGGGCTAGCGGGGGGGAAAGATGAGCAGTTCTTC.

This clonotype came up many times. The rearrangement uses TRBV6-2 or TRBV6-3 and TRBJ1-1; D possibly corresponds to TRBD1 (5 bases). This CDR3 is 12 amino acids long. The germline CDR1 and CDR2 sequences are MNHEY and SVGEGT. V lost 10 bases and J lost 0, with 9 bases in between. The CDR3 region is CAIRDMNTEAFF. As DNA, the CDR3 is TGTGCCATCAGGGATATGAACACTGAAGCTTTCTTT.

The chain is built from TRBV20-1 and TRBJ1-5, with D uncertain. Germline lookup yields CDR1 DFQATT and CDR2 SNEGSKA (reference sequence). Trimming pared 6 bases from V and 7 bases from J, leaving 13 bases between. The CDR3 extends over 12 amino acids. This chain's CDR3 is CSAAGGSQPQHF. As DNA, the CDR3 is TGCAGTGCGGCAGGAGGTAGCCAGCCCCAGCATTTT.

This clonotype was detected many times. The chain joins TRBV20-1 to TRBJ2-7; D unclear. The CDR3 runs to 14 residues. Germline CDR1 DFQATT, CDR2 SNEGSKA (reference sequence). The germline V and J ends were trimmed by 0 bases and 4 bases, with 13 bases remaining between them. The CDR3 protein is CSARDLAGQYEQYF. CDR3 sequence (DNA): TGCAGTGCTAGAGATCTTGCCGGCCAATACGAGCAGTACTTC.

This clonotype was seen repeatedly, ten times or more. The CDR3 DNA reads as TGTGCCAGCAGCTTAGGGACTTACAATGAGCAGTTCTTC. This codes for CASSLGTYNEQFF. V and J are TRBV7-2 and TRBJ2-1, with TRBD2 as a possible D gene (5 bases). V was clipped by 1 base and J by 4 bases, with 5 bases between them. CDR3 length: 13 residues. Germline V gives CDR1 SGHTA, CDR2 FQGNSA.

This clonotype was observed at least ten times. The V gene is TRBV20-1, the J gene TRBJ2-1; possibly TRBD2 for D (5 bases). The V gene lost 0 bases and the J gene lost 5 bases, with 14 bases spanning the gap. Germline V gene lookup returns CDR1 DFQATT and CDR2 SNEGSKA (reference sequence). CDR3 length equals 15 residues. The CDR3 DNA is TGCAGTGCTAGAGATCCCCGGGGAGAACACAATGAGCAGTTCTTC. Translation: CSARDPRGEHNEQFF.

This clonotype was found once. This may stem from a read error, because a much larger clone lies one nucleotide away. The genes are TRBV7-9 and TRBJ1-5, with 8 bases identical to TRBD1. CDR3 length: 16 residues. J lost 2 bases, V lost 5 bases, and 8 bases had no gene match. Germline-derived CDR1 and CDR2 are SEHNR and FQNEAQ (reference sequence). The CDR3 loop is CASSLWTGSGNQPQHF. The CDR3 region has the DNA TGTGCCAGCAGCCTATGGACAGGGTCGGGCAATCAGCCCCAGCATTTT.

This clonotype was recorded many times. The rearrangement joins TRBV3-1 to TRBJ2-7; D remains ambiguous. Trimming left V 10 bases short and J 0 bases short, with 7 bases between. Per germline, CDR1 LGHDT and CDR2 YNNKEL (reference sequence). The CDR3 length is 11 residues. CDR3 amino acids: CAIGPSYEQYF. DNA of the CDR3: TGTGCCATCGGACCCTCCTACGAGCAGTACTTC.

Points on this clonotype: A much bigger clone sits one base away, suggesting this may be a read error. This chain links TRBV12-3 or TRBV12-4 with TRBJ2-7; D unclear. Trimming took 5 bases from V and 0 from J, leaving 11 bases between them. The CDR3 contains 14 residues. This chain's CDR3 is CASSQSPGSYEQYF. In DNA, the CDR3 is TGTGCCAGCAGTCAGAGTCCGGGCTCCTACGAGCAGTACTTC.

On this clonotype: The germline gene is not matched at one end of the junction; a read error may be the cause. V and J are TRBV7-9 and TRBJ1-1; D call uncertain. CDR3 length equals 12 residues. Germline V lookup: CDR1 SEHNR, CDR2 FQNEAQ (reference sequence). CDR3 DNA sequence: TGTGCCACCAGCGGCACGAACACTGACGCTTTCTTT. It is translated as CATSGTNTDAFF.

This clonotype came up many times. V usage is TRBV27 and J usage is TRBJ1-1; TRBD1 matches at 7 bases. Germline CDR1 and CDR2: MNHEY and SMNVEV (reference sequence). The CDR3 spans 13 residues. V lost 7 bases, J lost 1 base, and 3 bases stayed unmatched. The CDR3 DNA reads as TGTGCCAGCACCAGGGACAGGAACACTGAAGCTTTCTTT. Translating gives CASTRDRNTEAFF.

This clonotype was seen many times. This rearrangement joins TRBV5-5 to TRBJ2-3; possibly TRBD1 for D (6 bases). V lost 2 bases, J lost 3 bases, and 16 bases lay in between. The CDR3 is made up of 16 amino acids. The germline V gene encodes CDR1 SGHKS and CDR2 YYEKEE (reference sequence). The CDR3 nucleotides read TGTGCCAGCAGCTTTCGCCCAGGGGCGCAGACAGATACGCAGTATTTT. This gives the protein CASSFRPGAQTDTQYF.

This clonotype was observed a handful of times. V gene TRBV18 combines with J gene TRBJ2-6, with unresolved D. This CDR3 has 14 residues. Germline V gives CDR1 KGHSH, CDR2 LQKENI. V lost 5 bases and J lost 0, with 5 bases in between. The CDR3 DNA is TGTGCCAGCTCAGCATACTCTGGGGCCAACGTCCTGACTTTC. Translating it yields CASSAYSGANVLTF.

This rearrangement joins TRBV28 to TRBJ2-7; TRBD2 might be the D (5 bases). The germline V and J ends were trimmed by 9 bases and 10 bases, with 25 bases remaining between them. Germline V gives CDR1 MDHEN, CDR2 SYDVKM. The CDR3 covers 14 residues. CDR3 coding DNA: TGTGCCAGTTCGGTGGCGGGCTTAGTCTACTATCAGTACTTC. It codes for CASSVAGLVYYQYF.

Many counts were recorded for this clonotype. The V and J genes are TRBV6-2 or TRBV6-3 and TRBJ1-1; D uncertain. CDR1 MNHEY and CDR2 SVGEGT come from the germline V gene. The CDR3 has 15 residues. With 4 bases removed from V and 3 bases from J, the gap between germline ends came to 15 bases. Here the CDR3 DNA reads TGTGCCAGCAGTTCTCCTAGGGAGAAGGACACTGAAGCTTTCTTT. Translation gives CASSSPREKDTEAFF.

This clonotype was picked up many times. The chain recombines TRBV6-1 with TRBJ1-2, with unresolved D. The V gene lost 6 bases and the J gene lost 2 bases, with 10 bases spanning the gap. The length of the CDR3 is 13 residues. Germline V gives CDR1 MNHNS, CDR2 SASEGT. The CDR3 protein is CASSRTENYGYTF. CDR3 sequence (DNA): TGTGCCAGCAGCAGGACGGAGAACTATGGCTACACCTTC.